What follows is one T cell receptor (beta chain) and its context. The sample belongs to a study of blood T cell repertoires in COVID-19. Study-level information: Acute and convalescent COVID-19 specimens originated in the United States, Italy and Spain. Sources were T cells, B-cell-depleted T cells, or PBMCs; the material itself was cDNA or gDNA.

Per the authors' pipeline: It was from reference gene primer amplification that nucleated cell counts were estimated. Only in-frame clones appear in the TCRdb table, and some are missing; sequencing was by immunoSEQ multiplex PCR. V and J calls and clone size are as listed in that table; D and trimming were resolved from the DNA. The sample gives under 300,000 clones, more than 85% of which show up once; 3.6% is in the top ten. Germline V lookup: CDR1 LNHDA, CDR2 SQIVND (reference sequence). The CDR3 contains 14 residues. The V gene end was trimmed by 9 bases and the J gene end by 10 bases; junction bases not matched to a gene: 10.

The source of this sequence is a man aged 18 to 30 with active or convalescent COVID-19. Input material: peripheral blood. This sequence joins TRBV19 and TRBJ1-6; 9 bases are shared with TRBD1. Here the CDR3 DNA reads TGTGCCAGCTACACAGGGGGCGATGACTCACCCCTCCACTTT. This gives the protein CASYTGGDDSPLHF.